Below, 8 T cell receptor beta chains from the same sample are listed, as sequenced in a study of regulatory T cells in long-lasting Graves disease. iRepertoire HTBI primers and Arm-PCR of CDR3 regions built TCR beta libraries. TCRdb itself ran the multiplex PCR reads through MiXCR, one entry per CDR3 protein. This table holds about 470,000 distinct CDR3 sequences, about a fifth found once. Regarding time point: persistent/refractory GD, antithyroid drugs over 5 years with positive TRAb. PBMCs were the source of the RNA used for TCR sequencing. Sequencing was performed on peripheral blood mononuclear cells (PBMCs), taken when the disease was refractory, from a patient treated with antithyroid drugs. All receptors come from a female donor with Graves disease.

V usage is TRBV9 and J usage is TRBJ1-1; D remains ambiguous. The germline gives CDR1 SGDLS, CDR2 YYNGEE. The CDR3 is made up of 14 amino acids. With 4 bases removed from V and 6 bases from J, the gap between germline ends came to 16 bases. This CDR3 is CASSPYLVGAEAFF. The DNA of the CDR3 is TGTGCCAGCAGCCCCTATCTTGTAGGCGCTGAAGCTTTCTTT. The entire variable domain, with the rest obtained from reference TRBV9 and TRBJ1-1, is as follows: DSGVTQTPKHLITATGQRVTLRCSPRSGDLSVYWYQQSLDQGLQFLIQYYNGEERAKGNILERFSAQQFPDLHSELNLSSLELGDSALYFCASSPYLVGAEAFFGQGTRLTVV.

The chain carries TRBV9 and TRBJ2-5; D not resolved. The CDR3 is made up of 14 amino acids. In germline, CDR1 is SGDLS, CDR2 YYNGEE. Trimming cost V 3 bases and J 4 bases, with 13 bases left between them. The CDR3 DNA follows: TGTGCCAGCAGCGGGTCTCCCGACGGAGAGACCCAGTACTTC. Protein sequence: CASSGSPDGETQYF.

There are a few counts of this clonotype. J is TRBJ2-2 and V is TRBV29-1, with 10 bases fitting TRBD2. V shed 3 bases and J 1 base; nucleotides not matched to a gene: 8. The germline V gene has CDR1 SQVTM and CDR2 ANQGSEA. The CDR3 has 17 amino acids. In DNA, the CDR3 is TGCAGCGTTGAGGAGGATCTAGCGGGAGTGAACACCGGGGAGCTGTTTTTT. Its translation: CSVEEDLAGVNTGELFF.

CDR3 DNA sequence: TGTGCCAGTAGTATAGAACCAGGGGGCACCGGGGAGCTGTTTTTT. Amino acid sequence: CASSIEPGGTGELFF. The chain employs TRBV19 and TRBJ2-2; 7 bases fit TRBD1. V was pared by 0 bases and J by 4 bases, with 2 bases of the junction left unmatched. CDR1 is LNHDA, CDR2 SQIVND, per germline (reference sequence). This CDR3 contains 15 residues.

This clonotype appeared a few times. The chain uses TRBV19 and TRBJ2-1, with D tentatively TRBD1 (6 bases). This CDR3 region has 14 residues. V was clipped by 5 bases and J by 5 bases, with 13 bases between them. Germline CDR1 reads LNHDA; CDR2 reads SQIVND (reference sequence). CDR3 in DNA: TGTGCCAGTAGTCGGACCACAGGGAACAATGAGCAGTTCTTC. This encodes CASSRTTGNNEQFF.

This clonotype was recorded many times. The J gene is TRBJ2-6, the V gene TRBV7-2; D perhaps matches TRBD2 (5 bases). In germline, CDR1 is SGHTA, CDR2 FQGNSA. The CDR3 extends over 16 amino acids. V shed 0 bases and J shed 1 base, with 7 bases lying between them. CDR3 amino acids: CASSLAGGSGANVLTF. CDR3 sequence (DNA): TGTGCCAGCAGCTTAGCGGGCGGGTCTGGGGCCAACGTCCTGACTTTC.

This clonotype came up many times. This chain uses TRBV6-1 with TRBJ1-2, with D possibly matching TRBD1 (6 bases). CDR1 is MNHNS and CDR2 is SASEGT in the germline V gene. This CDR3 has 15 amino acids. V lost 4 bases and J lost 4, with 16 bases in between. The DNA for the CDR3 is TGTGCCAGCAGTGCCGGAGGGGGGGCCGGCTATGGCTACACCTTC. As protein: CASSAGGGAGYGYTF.

At least ten counts were recorded for this clonotype. This chain links TRBV28 with TRBJ1-6; D not certain. Germline V gene sequence: CDR1 MDHEN, CDR2 SYDVKM. Trimming removed 5 bases at V and 7 bases at J, with 18 bases between. This CDR3 has 16 residues. In DNA, the CDR3 is TGTGCCAGCAGTGCCGGACCGTCTCTGAGGAATTCACCCCTCCACTTT. Protein: CASSAGPSLRNSPLHF.